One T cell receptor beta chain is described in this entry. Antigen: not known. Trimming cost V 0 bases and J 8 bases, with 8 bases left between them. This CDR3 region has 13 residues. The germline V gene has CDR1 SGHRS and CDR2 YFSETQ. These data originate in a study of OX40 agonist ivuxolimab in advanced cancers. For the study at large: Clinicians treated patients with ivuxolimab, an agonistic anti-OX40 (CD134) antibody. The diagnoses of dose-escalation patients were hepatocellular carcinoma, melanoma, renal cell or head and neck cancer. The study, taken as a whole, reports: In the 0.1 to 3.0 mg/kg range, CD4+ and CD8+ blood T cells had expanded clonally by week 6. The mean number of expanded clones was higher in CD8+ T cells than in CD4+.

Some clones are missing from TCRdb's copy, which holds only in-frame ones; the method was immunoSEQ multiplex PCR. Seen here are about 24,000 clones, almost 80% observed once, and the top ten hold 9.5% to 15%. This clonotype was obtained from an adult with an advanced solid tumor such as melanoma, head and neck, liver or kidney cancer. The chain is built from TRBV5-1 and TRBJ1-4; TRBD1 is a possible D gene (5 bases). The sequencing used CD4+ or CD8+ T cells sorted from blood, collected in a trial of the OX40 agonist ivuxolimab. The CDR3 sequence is CASSLVGAEKLFF. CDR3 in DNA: TGCGCCAGCAGCTTGGTAGGGGCGGAAAAACTGTTTTTT.